The sequence of this TCR beta chain was determined in a study of blood T cell repertoires in COVID-19. Germline trimming cut 1 base from V and 4 bases from J; bases unmatched to any gene: 1. Germline V CDR1 and CDR2: SGHVS, FNYEAQ. There are 16 residues in the CDR3. TCRdb keeps only in-frame clones here, not all; method: immunoSEQ multiplex PCR. The table lists 320,000 or so clones, 75% to 90% of them singletons. The TCR sequence derives from a man between 25 and 39 years old who had recovered from COVID-19. The chain employs TRBV7-6 and TRBJ2-2; 12 positions match TRBD2. The specimen sequenced was PBMCs or T cells enriched from blood (not recorded which). CDR3 in DNA: TGTGCCAGCAGCTTAGGGACTAGCGGGACCACCGGGGAGCTGTTTTTT. The encoded protein is CASSLGTSGTTGELFF.